The present entry profiles one T cell receptor (beta chain) with its context. Its antigen specificity is not known. Base qualities are not provided; no much larger clone lies one nucleotide away. The immunoSEQ Assay, a bias-controlled multiplex PCR, was used to amplify TCRbeta CDR3 regions from genomic DNA. In the original analysis: The number of nucleated cells in each sample was estimated from the amplification of reference gene primers within the assay. To quantify the absolute abundance of each unique TCRbeta CDR3 rearrangement, sequence reads were collapsed and filtered. Productive Simpson clonality was computed per sample as the square root of Simpson's diversity index over productive rearrangements. Sourced from immuneACCESS, this table was stored by TCRdb with only in-frame sequences that have V and J called. A share of the clones is absent; for the studies checked, an unresolved V gene accounts for under half, and the remainder has no known explanation. The DNA gave D and trimming, while V, J and clone size come from that table. Present in this sample are fewer than 300,000 clones, about 90% of which were seen just once. The top ten hold approximately 2.3% of the sample.

Each collaborating institution followed its own protocols to collect whole blood in K2EDTA tubes. Collaborator samples were shipped for TCRbeta analysis as frozen whole blood, isolated PBMCs, or DNA extracted from either sample type. The data are from a study of blood T cell repertoires in COVID-19 (dated by TCRdb to the early 2020s). A note on the overall study: Collaborator samples came from the United States, Italy and Spain and covered acute and convalescent phases of COVID-19. Samples came from the ongoing ImmuneRACE study (first 160 participants) plus 1,254 subjects from 6 global collaborators. The material from the prospective study consisted of cDNA or gDNA derived from T cells, B-cell-depleted T cells, or PBMCs. The repertoires were released in a freely available public database intended as a resource for research on the immune response to SARS-CoV-2. The dataset comprised deeply sampled blood TCRbeta repertoires from subjects exposed to, actively infected with, or recovered from COVID-19. A de-identified subject ID, COVID-19 status, age in years and sex were almost always included in the sample metadata. HLA class I and class II types, where available, came from metadata supplied by the sample provider rather than from assay-based typing.

General findings and caveats noted by the study authors: Clinical and demographic metadata were provided uncurated, with the amount varying by source and participant.

For CDR1 and CDR2, the germline V gene (reference sequence) lists MNHEY and SMNVEV. Including the terminal cysteine and phenylalanine, the CDR3 comprises 16 residues. Only the CDR3 part of the read is kept: 48 bases, read in frame from the first base. The germline V and J ends show losses of 6 bases and 4 bases respectively, and no gene match explains 11 bases of the junction. This clonotype originated in a woman between 45 and 65 years old with acute or convalescent COVID-19. The sample consisted of peripheral blood. Here the chain combines TRBV27 and TRBJ1-1, with 10 bases matching TRBD1. The DNA reads TGTGCCAGCAGGGCGCCGGGACAGGGGTTTGTCACTGAAGCTTTCTTT. Its protein is CASRAPGQGFVTEAFF.